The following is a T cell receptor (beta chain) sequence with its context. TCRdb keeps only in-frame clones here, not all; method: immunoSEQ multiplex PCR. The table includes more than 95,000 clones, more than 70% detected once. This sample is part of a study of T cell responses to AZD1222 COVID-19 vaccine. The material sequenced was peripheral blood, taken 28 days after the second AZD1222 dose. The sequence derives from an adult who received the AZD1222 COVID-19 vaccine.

The CDR3 protein is CASSVGEDRKGSEGYTF. In nucleotides, the CDR3 is TGTGCCAGCAGCGTGGGCGAAGACAGGAAGGGATCGGAGGGCTACACCTTC. The chain links TRBV9 to TRBJ1-2; TRBD1 might be the D (6 bases). The V gene lost 2 bases and the J gene lost 8 bases, with 25 bases spanning the gap. The germline V gene has CDR1 SGDLS and CDR2 YYNGEE. The length of the CDR3 is 17 residues.